The present T cell receptor (beta chain) was sequenced within a study of blood T cell repertoires in COVID-19 (dated by TCRdb to 2019 to 2021). Turning to the overall study: Samples from collaborators originated in the United States, Italy and Spain and spanned both the acute and convalescent phases of COVID-19. The prospective study material was composed of cDNA or gDNA derived from T cells, B-cell-depleted T cells, or PBMCs. The dataset comprised deeply sampled blood TCRbeta repertoires from subjects exposed to, actively infected with, or recovered from COVID-19. A freely available public database, intended as a resource for researchers studying the immune response to SARS-CoV-2, is where the repertoires were released. The samples were drawn from two sources: the first 160 participants of the ongoing ImmuneRACE study, and 1,200 or so subjects contributed by 6 global collaborators. Sample metadata almost always included a de-identified subject ID, COVID-19 status, age in years and sex. HLA class I and class II types, where available, came from metadata supplied by the sample provider rather than from assay-based typing. Study-wide conclusions, independent of this receptor: Clinical and demographic metadata were provided uncurated, with the amount varying by source and participant.

The CDR3, from cysteine to phenylalanine, totals 15 residues. Here the CDR3 DNA is all that survives: 45 bases in frame from base 1. The germline V gene specifies SGHTA as CDR1 and FQGTGA as CDR2. Trimming takes 5 bases from V and 4 bases from J, and the germline ends sit 15 bases apart. The immunoSEQ Assay, a bias-controlled multiplex PCR, was used to amplify TCRbeta CDR3 regions from genomic DNA. As for how the authors treated the data: The number of nucleated cells in each sample was estimated by amplification of reference gene primers within the assay. To quantify the absolute abundance of each unique TCRbeta CDR3 rearrangement, sequence reads were collapsed and filtered. For each sample, productive Simpson clonality was calculated by taking the square root of Simpson's diversity index across productive rearrangements. In its TCRdb copy, this immuneACCESS table keeps in-frame sequences only and misses some clones. Where compared with another copy, unresolved V genes explain less than half of these, and the others have no known cause. V and J calls and clone size come straight from that table; D and trimming were deduced from the DNA. The table for this sample lists around 290,000 clones; around 90% of them were counted only once. 1.7% of the sample comes from the top ten.

This clone was observed a handful of times. The specificity of this receptor is unknown. Per-nucleotide qualities are absent, and no much larger clonotype sits a single base away. Participants in the prospective study were aged roughly 18 to 95 years, lived in more than 20 United States geographic areas, and enrolled through a virtual design. In the prospective study, cohorts were assigned on the basis of participant-reported clinical history obtained from a screening survey and a study questionnaire. ImmuneRACE Cohort 3 recovered participants were defined by two consecutive negative NP/OP PCR tests, healthcare professional clearance, or symptom resolution. In the prospective study, whole blood, serum and a nasopharyngeal or oropharyngeal swab were collected from each participant by mobile phlebotomists. Participants in the prospective study had the option to provide additional blood draws and questionnaires over an approximately two-month period. Blood samples from the prospective study were shipped frozen or at room temperature prior to DNA extraction.

The source is a woman aged 40 to 50 who had recovered from COVID-19. Here the chain combines TRBV7-3 and TRBJ1-3; TRBD1 is perhaps the D gene, given 6 matching bases. Material for sequencing was PBMCs or T cells enriched from blood (not recorded which). DNA sequence: TGTGCCAGCAGCCTAAGTTCAGGGGCAGGAAACACCATATATTTT. This codes for CASSLSSGAGNTIYF. Beyond the CDR3, the reference TRBV7-3 and TRBJ1-3 genes provide the residues; the full variable domain reads: GAGVSQTPSNKVTEKGKYVELRCDPISGHTALYWYRQSLGQGPEFLIYFQGTGAADDSGLPNDRFFAVRPEGSVSTLKIQRTERGDSAVYLCASSLSSGAGNTIYFGEGSWLTVV.